This T cell receptor (beta chain) appears in the sequencing data of a study of early T cells in non-severe SARS-CoV-2 infection. As for the study in general: Sequenced bulk RNA came from whole blood that was unsorted, and chains were unpaired.

Germline assignment: CDR1 SEHNR and CDR2 FQNEAQ (reference sequence). With V trimmed by 0 bases and J by 3 bases, 3 bases remained unmatched. CDR3 length: 15 residues. Study-level results: Reliance on VDJdb matching favored anti-spike CD8 responses; private and CD4 specificities were missed.

In the library, individual cDNA molecules carried attached unique molecular identifiers. TCRdb redid the calling of the 5' RACE reads with MiXCR, one entry per CDR3 protein. There are about 29,000 distinct CDR3 sequences in the sample; about 4.5% occur only once, and 5.5% to 7.5% lies in the top ten. This clonotype was recorded at least ten times. Its antigen is still unknown. The chain is built from TRBV7-9 and TRBJ2-5; 8 bases are a match to TRBD1. This receptor was obtained from an adult who was a healthcare worker with PCR-confirmed SARS-CoV-2 infection or an uninfected control (not recorded which). Sequencing input: whole blood. In DNA, the CDR3 is TGTGCCAGCAGCTTAGCGCAGGACAGGGAAGAGACCCAGTACTTC. Amino acid sequence: CASSLAQDREETQYF. Using reference TRBV7-9 and TRBJ2-5 for the parts outside the CDR3, the full variable domain is DTGVSQNPRHKITKRGQNVTFRCDPISEHNRLYWYRQTLGQGPEFLTYFQNEAQLEKSRLLSDRFSAERPKGSFSTLEIQRTEQGDSAMYLCASSLAQDREETQYFGPGTRLLVL.